The source of this T cell receptor beta chain is a study of molecular identifiers for immune sequencing clone quantification. Sorting selected naive CD8 T cells with a CD8+CD4-CCR7+CD45RA+ phenotype. A single record per CDR3 protein comes from TCRdb applying MiXCR to the PCR reads. The sample consists of 8,500 to 11,000 distinct CDR3 sequences, roughly a sixth of them appearing once. In this sample, this clonotype turned up many times. Sample: naive CD8+ T cells from blood, with Jurkat cell RNA spiked in. The subset denotes: FACS-sorted CD8+CD4-CCR7+CD45RA+ naive T cells. This clonotype originated in a human donor in good health. Some libraries in this study had Jurkat cell RNA spiked in.

The CDR3 region has the DNA TGTGCCAGCACCCGTAATCGATACGAGCAGTACTTC. It specifies CASTRNRYEQYF. The chain recombines TRBV12-3 or TRBV12-4 with TRBJ2-7; D gene uncertain. The CDR3 spans 12 residues. The V end was cut by 7 bases, the J end by 4 bases, with 11 bases between.